This TCR beta chain came from a study of identical twins. Study observations and caveats: Carriage of fewer insertions was seen in abundant cord blood beta clonotypes, whereas memory repertoires showed none.

In this sample, this clonotype turned up a few times. Its antigen is undetermined. Unique molecular identifiers were in the cDNA, with template-switch universal primer binding. In TCRdb, the 5' RACE reads were re-called with MiXCR into one record per CDR3 protein. The table includes hundreds of thousands of distinct CDR3 sequences, over 9% detected once. With V trimmed by 1 base and J by 3 bases, 6 bases remained unmatched. Germline CDR1 and CDR2: KGHDR and SFDVKD. The CDR3 length is 16 residues. This same sample was also part of a study on yellow fever vaccine responses in identical twins.

Sequenced sample: PBMCs. The origin of this receptor is a woman aged 18-29 years in good health. The rearrangement uses TRBV24-1 and TRBJ2-3; 7 nucleotides align to TRBD1. CDR3 sequence: CATSDLGTAATDTQYF. CDR3 nucleotide sequence: TGTGCCACCAGTGATTTAGGGACAGCGGCGACAGATACGCAGTATTTT.